This is a list of T cell receptor beta chains from one sample in a study of T-cell reconstitution after alpha-beta-depleted transplantation in children. TCRdb recomputed calls from the PCR reads with MiXCR, one row per CDR3 protein. The sample shows under 350,000 distinct CDR3 sequences, over 8% of them seen only once. The input for sequencing was PBMCs from the stem cell graft donor, taken from the stem cell graft. These TCRs come from a human donor who donated a stem cell graft to a child with SCID. Both conserved end residues are part of each CDR3. The order of the fields is V gene, D gene, clone size, J gene, CDR3 protein, CDR3 DNA. A D gene is named only where the DNA matches it firmly. A row's size may be missing; if present it is once, few, many or a size class.

TRBV10-3	NA	NA	TRBJ2-3	CAINSGQEGDTQYF	TGTGCCATCAACTCCGGACAAGAAGGCGATACGCAGTATTTT
TRBV9	NA	NA	TRBJ1-1	CASSARRDGGMNTEAFF	TGTGCCAGCAGCGCCCGCCGGGATGGAGGGATGAACACTGAAGCTTTCTTT
TRBV10-3	TRBD1	few	TRBJ2-7	CAISESDRGPLREQYF	TGTGCCATCAGTGAGTCGGACAGGGGCCCACTACGGGAGCAGTACTTC
TRBV9	TRBD2	many	TRBJ2-3	CASRPSSGGADTQYF	TGTGCCAGCAGGCCGTCGAGCGGGGGGGCAGATACGCAGTATTTT
TRBV7-8	NA	NA	TRBJ2-1	CASSLWESSYNEQFF	TGTGCCAGCAGCTTGTGGGAGAGCTCCTACAATGAGCAGTTCTTC
TRBV6-1	NA	few	TRBJ1-3	CASSPGGSSGNTIYF	TGTGCCAGCAGCCCCGGAGGGAGCTCTGGAAACACCATATATTTT
TRBV5-1	NA	NA	TRBJ2-5	CASSSSGGLETQYF	TGCGCCAGCAGCTCGTCGGGTGGTCTTGAGACCCAGTACTTC
TRBV20-1	NA	NA	TRBJ2-7	CSASVYGSYEQYF	TGCAGTGCTAGTGTTTACGGATCCTACGAGCAGTACTTC
TRBV5-1	NA	many	TRBJ2-2	CASSLGRTLSNTGELFF	TGCGCCAGCAGCTTGGGGCGGACACTATCGAACACCGGGGAGCTGTTTTTT
TRBV10-3	NA	few	TRBJ1-4	CAISARTTNEKLFF	TGTGCCATCAGTGCCAGGACAACTAATGAAAAACTGTTTTTT
TRBV3-1	TRBD1	few	TRBJ2-2	CASSPDRARRLWTGELFF	TGTGCCAGCAGCCCGGACAGGGCCCGCAGGTTATGGACCGGGGAGCTGTTTTTT
TRBV7-9	NA	NA	TRBJ2-7	CASSTSRSSYEQYF	TGTGCCAGCAGCACGAGTAGGAGCTCCTACGAGCAGTACTTC
TRBV12-3/TRBV12-4	NA	many	TRBJ2-6	CASVGGANVLTF	TGTGCCAGCGTTGGTGGGGCCAACGTCCTGACTTTC
TRBV6-5	NA	NA	TRBJ2-5	CASSYSGDKETQYF	TGTGCCAGCAGTTACTCGGGGGACAAAGAGACCCAGTACTTC
TRBV12-3/TRBV12-4	TRBD1	few	TRBJ2-7	CASRHLSGQGNYEQYF	TGTGCCAGCAGACATCTCTCGGGACAGGGGAACTACGAGCAGTACTTC
TRBV27	NA	many	TRBJ2-2	CASRTTLNTGELFF	TGTGCCTCGAGGACTACCCTCAACACCGGGGAGCTGTTTTTT
TRBV18	TRBD1	few	TRBJ2-1	CASSPSDRGHEQFF	TGTGCCAGCTCACCTTCAGACAGGGGCCATGAGCAGTTCTTC
TRBV6-2/TRBV6-3	TRBD1	NA	TRBJ2-3	CASRNPGQALWDTQYF	TGTGCCAGCAGGAACCCGGGACAGGCCCTTTGGGATACGCAGTATTTT
TRBV12-3/TRBV12-4	NA	many	TRBJ1-1	CASSTYTEAFF	TGTGCCAGCAGCACCTACACTGAAGCTTTCTTT
TRBV15	NA	few	TRBJ2-2	CATLGTPDTGELFF	TGTGCCACCCTTGGGACACCCGACACCGGGGAGCTGTTTTTT
TRBV5-6	NA	NA	TRBJ2-3	CASSPDLGGTDTQYF	TGTGCCAGCAGCCCGGACCTCGGGGGCACAGATACGCAGTATTTT
TRBV20-1	NA	few	TRBJ1-6	CSARGGSFNNSPLHF	TGCAGTGCTAGAGGGGGGAGCTTCAATAATTCACCCCTCCACTTT
TRBV5-6	NA	many	TRBJ1-2	CASSLKGGPNYGYTF	TGTGCCAGCAGTCTGAAGGGGGGGCCTAACTATGGCTACACCTTC
TRBV28	NA	many	TRBJ2-7	CASSSQGYSYEQYF	TGTGCCAGCAGTTCCCAGGGCTACTCCTACGAGCAGTACTTC